Presented here are 18 T cell receptor beta chains from one specimen sequenced in a study of CD8 T cells in Susac syndrome. Random hexamers were used to reverse transcribe roughly 0.5 to 1 ug of RNA. TCRdb recomputed calls from the immunoSEQ multiplex PCR reads with MiXCR, one row per CDR3 protein. The table has fewer than 200,000 distinct CDR3 sequences, about 94% seen once. The sample consisted of CD4+ T cells from PBMCs. Receptor source: a human donor in good health.

The genes are TRBV7-9 and TRBJ2-5; TRBD1 matches at 7 bases. The CDR3 sequence is 15 residues long. Germline CDR1 is SEHNR and CDR2 is FQNEAQ (reference sequence). Trimming removed 5 bases from V and 4 bases from J; junction bases left unmatched: 10. CDR3 amino acids: CASSRRGGSGETQYF. The DNA for the CDR3 is TGTGCCAGCAGCCGGAGAGGGGGCAGCGGAGAGACCCAGTACTTC.

The J gene is TRBJ2-5, the V gene TRBV12-3 or TRBV12-4, with D unclear. This CDR3 has 14 residues. Trimming took 0 bases from V and 5 from J, leaving 10 bases between them. The CDR3 DNA is TGTGCCAGCAGTTTAGCCCCGGAGACGGAGACCCAGTACTTC. Its protein is CASSLAPETETQYF.

The chain carries TRBV3-1 and TRBJ1-5; D possibly corresponds to TRBD1 (5 bases). Trimming removed 4 bases from V and 4 bases from J, with 11 bases in between. This CDR3 spans 14 amino acids. The V gene's germline CDR1 is LGHDT and CDR2 YNNKEL (reference sequence). The CDR3 sequence is CASSRDLGNQPQHF. CDR3 coding DNA: TGTGCCAGCAGCCGGGACTTGGGGAATCAGCCCCAGCATTTT. The whole variable domain, filled in from reference TRBV3-1 and TRBJ1-5, reads DTAVSQTPKYLVTQMGNDKSIKCEQNLGHDTMYWYKQDSKKFLKIMFSYNNKELIINETVPNRFSPKSPDKAHLNLHINSLELGDSAVYFCASSRDLGNQPQHFGDGTRLSIL.

This chain uses TRBV30 with TRBJ2-1; possibly TRBD2 for D (6 bases). This CDR3 has 12 residues. Between the trimmed V and J ends, which lost 2 bases and 10 bases, there was a span of 12 bases. Looked up from germline, CDR1 is GTSNPN and CDR2 is SVGIG (reference sequence). CDR3 loop: CAWSRGGREQFF. Written as DNA, the CDR3 is TGTGCCTGGAGTCGTGGGGGGAGGGAGCAGTTCTTC.

CDR3 region: CASSQEWNEQYF. In DNA, the CDR3 is TGTGCCAGCAGCCAAGAATGGAACGAGCAGTACTTC. The chain is built from TRBV14 and TRBJ2-7, with no clear D. The CDR3 covers 12 residues. Trimming shortened V by 0 bases and J by 5 bases, and 5 bases separated the two germline ends. Germline V gives CDR1 SGHDN, CDR2 FVKESK.

The chain has TRBV20-1 and TRBJ2-5; D gene ambiguous. With 3 bases removed from V and 5 bases from J, the gap between germline ends came to 13 bases. This CDR3 has 13 residues. Germline V gene lookup returns CDR1 DFQATT and CDR2 SNEGSKA (reference sequence). CDR3 nucleotide sequence: TGCAGTGCTAGTCCTGAGAATGGGGAGACCCAGTACTTC. This sequence encodes CSASPENGETQYF.

This chain links TRBV7-2 with TRBJ2-5; 7 nucleotides align to TRBD2. CDR1 SGHTA and CDR2 FQGNSA come from the germline V gene. This CDR3 is built from 14 residues. The V and J ends lost 3 bases and 5 bases, in that order; junction bases with no gene match: 6. The CDR3 protein is CASSFMRERETQYF. CDR3 nucleotide sequence: TGTGCCAGCAGCTTTATGCGGGAGAGGGAGACCCAGTACTTC.

This clonotype was counted once. The V call is TRBV30, the J call TRBJ2-7, with a tentative D call TRBD2 (5 bases). CDR3 length equals 14 residues. The germline V gene has CDR1 GTSNPN and CDR2 SVGIG (reference sequence). The V and J ends lost 4 bases and 2 bases respectively, with 15 bases between them. The CDR3 coding sequence is TGTGCCTGGAAAGAGGTGGGAGTAACCTACGAGCAGTACTTC. It codes for CAWKEVGVTYEQYF.

The chain uses TRBV29-1 and TRBJ2-5, with D possibly TRBD1 on 6 matching bases. Germline V gene data show CDR1 as SQVTM and CDR2 as ANQGSEA. The V end was cut by 7 bases, the J end by 2 bases, with 11 bases between. This CDR3 comprises 12 residues. The DNA for the CDR3 is TGCAGCGCTGGACAGATACAAGAGACCCAGTACTTC. Translating gives CSAGQIQETQYF.

The chain carries TRBV7-2 and TRBJ2-7; 8 bases are a match to TRBD1. CDR1 and CDR2 from the germline V gene are SGHTA and FQGNSA. The CDR3 consists of 15 residues. The trim removed 5 bases at V and 0 bases at J, leaving 6 bases unmatched. The CDR3 bases are TGTGCCAGCAGCCCAGGGGGCGGAAGCTCCTACGAGCAGTACTTC. Residues: CASSPGGGSSYEQYF.

V and J are TRBV24-1 and TRBJ2-2; 10 nucleotides line up with TRBD1. The CDR3 runs 14 residues. Germline CDR1 reads KGHDR; CDR2 reads SFDVKD. J gave up 5 bases and V 9 bases, and 5 bases lay outside the gene matches. In nucleotides, the CDR3 is TGTGCCACCGAGGGACAGGGGTGGACCGGGGAGCTGTTTTTT. It codes for CATEGQGWTGELFF.

J is TRBJ2-7 and V is TRBV20-1; D possibly matches TRBD1 or TRBD2 (7 bases each). The germline V gene encodes CDR1 DFQATT and CDR2 SNEGSKA (reference sequence). V was clipped by 6 bases and J by 6 bases, with 18 bases between them. CDR3 size: 13 residues. The CDR3 coding sequence is TGCAGTGCAGAGACAGGGAGGGGTTCCGAGCAGTACTTC. Residues: CSAETGRGSEQYF.

In nucleotides, the CDR3 is TGCGCCAGCAGCCAGGGGGCCGAAGGGGTTGCTTTCTTT. It is translated as CASSQGAEGVAFF. The chain carries TRBV4-3 and TRBJ1-1, with D possibly matching TRBD1 (6 bases). V gave up 3 bases and J gave up 11 bases, with 16 bases separating them. The CDR3 spans 13 residues. The V gene's germline CDR1 is LGHNA and CDR2 YSLEER.

The V call is TRBV28, the J call TRBJ2-7; no clear D. CDR1 MDHEN and CDR2 SYDVKM come from the germline V gene. The CDR3 contains 13 residues. Trimming took 2 bases from V and 4 from J, leaving 9 bases between them. The CDR3 spells CASSLGPVYEQYF. In DNA form, the CDR3 reads TGTGCCAGCAGTTTAGGTCCGGTATACGAGCAGTACTTC.

The CDR3: CASSQVSSGELFF. In DNA, the CDR3 is TGTGCCAGCAGCCAAGTCAGTTCCGGGGAGCTGTTTTTT. This rearrangement joins TRBV3-1 to TRBJ2-2; no clear D. This CDR3 is 13 amino acids long. V was shortened by 1 base and J by 6 bases, with 6 bases between the two germline ends. Germline CDR1 LGHDT, CDR2 YNNKEL (reference sequence).

This sequence joins TRBV4-3 and TRBJ2-1, with TRBD2 matching 9 bases. The CDR3 totals 14 residues. Germline V lookup: CDR1 LGHNA, CDR2 YSLEER. V lost 0 bases, J lost 15 bases, and 9 bases stayed unmatched. DNA of the CDR3: TGCGCCAGCAGCCAAGACCCCTCGGCGGGAGGGGTGTTCTTC. It specifies CASSQDPSAGGVFF.

This chain joins TRBV6-6 and TRBJ2-3; 8 bases align to TRBD2. With 6 bases clipped from V and 6 bases from J, the junction kept 14 bases outside the gene matches. The CDR3 contains 16 residues. Germline V gene data show CDR1 as MNHNY and CDR2 as SVGAGI (reference sequence). For the CDR3, the DNA is TGTGCCAGCAGCCACACGTTGGCGGGAGGAGGGGATACGCAGTATTTT. The encoded protein is CASSHTLAGGGDTQYF.

V and J are TRBV28 and TRBJ1-5; D remains unclear. This CDR3 region has 12 residues. V gave up 11 bases and J gave up 4 bases, with 12 bases separating them. CDR1 is MDHEN and CDR2 is SYDVKM in the germline V gene. The CDR3 region has the DNA TGTGCCGCGACGGTCCTTAATCAGCCCCAGCATTTT. Residues: CAATVLNQPQHF.